The rows below give T cell receptor beta chains drawn from one sample of a study of shared clonotypes between healthy human individuals. Assay used: immunoSEQ multiplex PCR; TCRdb lists only in-frame clones, some missing. In the table there are some 500,000 clones, around 96% of which are singletons. The material sequenced was naive CD4+ T cells sorted from blood. All receptors derive from a woman younger than 45 in good health. Both conserved end residues are trimmed from each CDR3. The order of the fields is V gene, J gene, CDR3 protein.

V gene: TRBV28; J gene: TRBJ2-3; CDR3 protein: ASRQAGREYSDTQY
V gene: TRBV5-1; J gene: TRBJ2-2; CDR3 protein: ASSLAPGAAGELF
V gene: TRBV29-1; J gene: TRBJ2-2; CDR3 protein: SVPRGGSGTGELF
V gene: TRBV25-1; J gene: TRBJ1-6; CDR3 protein: ASSGQGSSPLH
V gene: TRBV15; J gene: TRBJ2-2; CDR3 protein: ATSRVTGELF
V gene: TRBV25-1; J gene: TRBJ2-2; CDR3 protein: ASSIDSDNTGELF
V gene: TRBV18; J gene: TRBJ2-3; CDR3 protein: ASSPGLAGDSDTQY
V gene: TRBV5-1; J gene: TRBJ2-1; CDR3 protein: ASSLVGEKQF
V gene: TRBV7-9; J gene: TRBJ2-2; CDR3 protein: ASSFRRTSVSTGELF
V gene: TRBV19; J gene: -; CDR3 protein: ASSTGSSYEQY
V gene: TRBV28; J gene: TRBJ1-1; CDR3 protein: ASSYGLGMNTEAF
V gene: TRBV2; J gene: TRBJ2-7; CDR3 protein: ASSVRDSYEQY
V gene: TRBV5-1; J gene: TRBJ1-2; CDR3 protein: ASSLGESRSYT
V gene: TRBV18; J gene: TRBJ2-7; CDR3 protein: ASSYLGTDSYEQY
V gene: TRBV30; J gene: TRBJ2-7; CDR3 protein: AWSRGRTKVEQY
V gene: TRBV18; J gene: TRBJ2-7; CDR3 protein: ASSLGDRQSYEQY
V gene: TRBV10-3; J gene: TRBJ1-2; CDR3 protein: AISEGTGDGYGYT
V gene: TRBV19; J gene: TRBJ2-1; CDR3 protein: ASSPPLSRAHNEQF
V gene: TRBV7-9; J gene: TRBJ1-5; CDR3 protein: ASSLGGGTGGQPQH
V gene: TRBV6-1; J gene: TRBJ2-1; CDR3 protein: ASSAYYNEQF
V gene: TRBV9; J gene: TRBJ1-4; CDR3 protein: ASSVGGSRTAQEKLF
V gene: TRBV28; J gene: TRBJ2-2; CDR3 protein: ASSLTTSGGRGELF
V gene: TRBV5-1; J gene: TRBJ2-3; CDR3 protein: ASSVGTSLILDTQY
V gene: TRBV6-5; J gene: TRBJ2-3; CDR3 protein: ASRFESTSRDTQY
V gene: TRBV7-9; J gene: TRBJ2-3; CDR3 protein: ASRWRDTQY
V gene: TRBV6-5; J gene: TRBJ1-3; CDR3 protein: ASSYASRGKNTIY
V gene: TRBV18; J gene: TRBJ2-7; CDR3 protein: ASSPTELYEQY
V gene: TRBV6-5; J gene: TRBJ1-2; CDR3 protein: ASKGQGDYGYT
V gene: TRBV25-1; J gene: TRBJ2-2; CDR3 protein: ASNEQTDTGELF
V gene: TRBV7-8; J gene: TRBJ2-3; CDR3 protein: ASSVTSKSTDTQY
V gene: TRBV4-1; J gene: TRBJ2-6; CDR3 protein: ASSQGRGFSGANVLT
V gene: TRBV14; J gene: TRBJ1-3; CDR3 protein: ASSPGVAGNTIY
V gene: TRBV15; J gene: TRBJ1-6; CDR3 protein: ATSRDTGQSSPLH
V gene: TRBV19; J gene: TRBJ1-1; CDR3 protein: ASTLSGEGKRAF
V gene: TRBV11-2; J gene: TRBJ2-3; CDR3 protein: ASSSRRGVAENTDTQY
V gene: TRBV28; J gene: -; CDR3 protein: ASSLRNGPTYEQY
V gene: TRBV5-4; J gene: TRBJ1-1; CDR3 protein: ASSLEGPNTEAF
V gene: TRBV6-5; J gene: TRBJ1-5; CDR3 protein: ASSYEDQPQH
V gene: TRBV7-9; J gene: TRBJ1-1; CDR3 protein: ASSFRTRTEAF
V gene: TRBV6-5; J gene: TRBJ1-2; CDR3 protein: ASSYDGNYGYT
V gene: TRBV7-9; J gene: TRBJ2-5; CDR3 protein: ASSLSGLRERETQY
V gene: TRBV5-4; J gene: TRBJ1-1; CDR3 protein: ASSSGQGIGDAF
V gene: TRBV5-1; J gene: TRBJ2-7; CDR3 protein: ASSPRGRAPEQY
V gene: TRBV6-5; J gene: TRBJ1-4; CDR3 protein: ASRQADREKLF
V gene: TRBV4-2; J gene: TRBJ2-1; CDR3 protein: ASSQESFREQF
V gene: TRBV28; J gene: TRBJ1-5; CDR3 protein: ASSGQNNQPQH
V gene: TRBV7-3; J gene: TRBJ1-5; CDR3 protein: ASSLIPNQPQH